This T cell receptor beta chain was observed in a study of blood T cell repertoires in COVID-19. In the study's own analysis: The authors estimated nucleated cell counts from reference gene primer amplification. Clones were read by immunoSEQ multiplex PCR, and TCRdb kept only the in-frame ones, dropping some. V and J calls and clone size are those listed in that table; D and trimming were worked out from the DNA. The sample has roughly 180,000 clones; about 85% are singletons. V trimming: 5 bases; J trimming: 9 bases; junction bases outside the gene matches: 9. Germline lookup yields CDR1 MNHEY and CDR2 SMNVEV (reference sequence). The CDR3 consists of 15 residues.

The sequence was obtained from a woman in her fifties or sixties with COVID-19, enrolled during active disease. The sample was peripheral blood. The chain links TRBV27 to TRBJ1-6; 8 bases line up with TRBD1. The CDR3 sequence: CASSPPGQARSPLHF. Written as DNA, the CDR3 is TGTGCCAGCAGTCCACCGGGACAGGCTCGTTCACCCCTCCACTTT.